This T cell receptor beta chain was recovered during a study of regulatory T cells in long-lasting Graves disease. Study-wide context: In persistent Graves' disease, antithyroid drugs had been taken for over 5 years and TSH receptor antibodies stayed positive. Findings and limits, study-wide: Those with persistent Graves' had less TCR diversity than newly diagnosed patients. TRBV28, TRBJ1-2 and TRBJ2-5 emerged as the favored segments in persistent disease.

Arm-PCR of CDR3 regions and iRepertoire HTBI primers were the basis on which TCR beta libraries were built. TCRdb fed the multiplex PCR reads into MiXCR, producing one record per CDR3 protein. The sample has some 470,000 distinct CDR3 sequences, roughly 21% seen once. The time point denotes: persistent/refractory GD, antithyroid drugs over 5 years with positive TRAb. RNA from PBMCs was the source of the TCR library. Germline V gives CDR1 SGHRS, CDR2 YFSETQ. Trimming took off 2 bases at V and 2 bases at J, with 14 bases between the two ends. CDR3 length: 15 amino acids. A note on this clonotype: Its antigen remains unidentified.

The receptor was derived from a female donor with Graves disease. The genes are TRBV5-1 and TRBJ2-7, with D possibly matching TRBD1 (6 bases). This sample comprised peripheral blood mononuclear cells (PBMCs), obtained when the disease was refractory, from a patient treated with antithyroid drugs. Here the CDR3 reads CASSFDQGQAYEQYF. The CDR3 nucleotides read TGCGCCAGCAGCTTCGATCAGGGACAAGCCTACGAGCAGTACTTC.